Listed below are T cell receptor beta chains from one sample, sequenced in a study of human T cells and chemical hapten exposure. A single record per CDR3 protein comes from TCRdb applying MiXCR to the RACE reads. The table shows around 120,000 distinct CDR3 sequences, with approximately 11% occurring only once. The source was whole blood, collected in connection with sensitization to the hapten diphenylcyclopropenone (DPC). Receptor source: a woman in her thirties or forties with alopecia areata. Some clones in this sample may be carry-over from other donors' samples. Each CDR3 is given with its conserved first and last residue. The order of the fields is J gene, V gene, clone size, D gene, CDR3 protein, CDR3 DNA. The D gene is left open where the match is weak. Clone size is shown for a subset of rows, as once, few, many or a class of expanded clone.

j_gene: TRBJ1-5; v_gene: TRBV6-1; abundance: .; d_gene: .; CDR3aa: CASSEGAGGGQPQHF; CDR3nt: TGTGCCAGCAGTGAAGGAGCGGGGGGCGGGCAGCCCCAGCATTTT
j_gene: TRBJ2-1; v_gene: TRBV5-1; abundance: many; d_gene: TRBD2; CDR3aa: CASSTTTSGNMAINEQFF; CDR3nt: TGCGCCAGCAGCACTACTACTAGCGGGAACATGGCGATCAATGAGCAGTTCTTC
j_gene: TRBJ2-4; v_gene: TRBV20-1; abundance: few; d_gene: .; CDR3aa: CSARDAREGKNIQYF; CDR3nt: TGCAGTGCTAGAGATGCCCGCGAGGGCAAAAACATTCAGTACTTC
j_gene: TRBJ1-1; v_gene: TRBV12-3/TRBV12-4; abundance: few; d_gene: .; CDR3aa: CASSFEGAKTEAFF; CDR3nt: TGTGCCAGCAGTTTTGAGGGAGCGAAGACTGAAGCTTTCTTT
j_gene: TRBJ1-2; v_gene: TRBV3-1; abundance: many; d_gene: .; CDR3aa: CASSQDGRVQHGYTF; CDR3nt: TGTGCCAGCAGCCAAGATGGTCGGGTTCAACATGGCTACACCTTC
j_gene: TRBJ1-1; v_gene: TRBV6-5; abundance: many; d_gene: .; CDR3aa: CASRPRPGNTEAFF; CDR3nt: TGTGCCAGCAGACCCAGGCCAGGGAACACTGAAGCTTTCTTT
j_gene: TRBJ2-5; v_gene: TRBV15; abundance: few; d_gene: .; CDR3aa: CATSNDVTETQYF; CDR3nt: TGTGCCACCAGCAACGACGTGACCGAGACCCAGTACTTC
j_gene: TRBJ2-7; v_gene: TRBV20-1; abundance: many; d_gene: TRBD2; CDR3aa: CSARDPRTSGNYEQYF; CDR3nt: TGCAGTGCTAGAGATCCGCGGACTAGCGGGAACTACGAGCAGTACTTC
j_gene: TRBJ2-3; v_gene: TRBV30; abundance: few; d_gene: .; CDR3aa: CAWSVLGTDTQYF; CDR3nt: TGTGCCTGGAGTGTACTTGGAACAGATACGCAGTATTTT
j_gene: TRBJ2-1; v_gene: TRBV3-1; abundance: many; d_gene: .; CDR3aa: CASSQGDEQFF; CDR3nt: TGTGCCAGCAGCCAGGGGGATGAGCAGTTCTTC
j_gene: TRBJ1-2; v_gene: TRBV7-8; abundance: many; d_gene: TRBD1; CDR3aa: CASSPTDRGYGYTF; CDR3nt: TGTGCCAGCAGCCCCACGGACAGGGGCTATGGCTACACCTTC
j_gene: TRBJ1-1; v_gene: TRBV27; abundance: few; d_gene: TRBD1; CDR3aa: CASSFRGAHTEAFF; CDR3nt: TGTGCCAGCAGTTTCAGGGGGGCGCACACTGAAGCTTTCTTT
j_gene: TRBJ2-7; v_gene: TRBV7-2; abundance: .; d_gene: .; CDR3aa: CASSPWGNEQYF; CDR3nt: TGTGCCAGCAGCCCTTGGGGTAACGAGCAGTACTTC
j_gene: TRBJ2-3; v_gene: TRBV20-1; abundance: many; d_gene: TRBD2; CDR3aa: CSASRPAGEPDTQYF; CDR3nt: TGCAGTGCTAGTCGTCCAGCGGGAGAACCAGATACGCAGTATTTT
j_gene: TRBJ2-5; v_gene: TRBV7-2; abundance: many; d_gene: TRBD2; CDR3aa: CASSPKGGGGVETQYF; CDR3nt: TGTGCCAGCAGCCCAAAGGGCGGGGGGGGCGTAGAGACCCAGTACTTC
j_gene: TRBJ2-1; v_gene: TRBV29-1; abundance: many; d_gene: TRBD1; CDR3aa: CSVGGRNEQFF; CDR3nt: TGCAGCGTAGGGGGCCGCAATGAGCAGTTCTTC
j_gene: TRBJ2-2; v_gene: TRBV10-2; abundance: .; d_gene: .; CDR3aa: CATNRAFDTGELFF; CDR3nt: TGCGCCACCAACCGGGCCTTCGACACCGGGGAGCTGTTTTTT
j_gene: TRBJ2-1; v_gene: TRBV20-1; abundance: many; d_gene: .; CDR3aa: CSALLDNEQFF; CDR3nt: TGCAGTGCTCTCCTAGATAATGAGCAGTTCTTC